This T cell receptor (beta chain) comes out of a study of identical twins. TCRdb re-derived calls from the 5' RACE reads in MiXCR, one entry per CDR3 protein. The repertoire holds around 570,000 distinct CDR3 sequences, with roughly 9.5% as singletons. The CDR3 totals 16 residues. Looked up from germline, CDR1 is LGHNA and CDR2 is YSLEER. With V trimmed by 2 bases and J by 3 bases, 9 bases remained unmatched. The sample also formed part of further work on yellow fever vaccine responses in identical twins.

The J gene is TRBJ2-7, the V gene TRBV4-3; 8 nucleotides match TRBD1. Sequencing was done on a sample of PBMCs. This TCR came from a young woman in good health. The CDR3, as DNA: TGCGCCAGCAGCCAATGGGAGAGCGACAGGGGCTACGAGCAGTACTTC. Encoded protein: CASSQWESDRGYEQYF.